Listed here is a single T cell receptor (beta chain). Its specificity is not known. Germline CDR1 reads SGHVS; CDR2 reads FQNEAQ. This CDR3 is built from 16 residues. V lost 5 bases to trimming and J lost 5 bases; unmatched junction nucleotides: 8. Libraries were prepared by immunoSEQ multiplex PCR; TCRdb keeps only in-frame clonotypes and omits some of them. This repertoire shows 180,000 or so clones, 86% found once; its top ten account for 2% to 3%. The data stem from a study of cytomegalovirus exposure and HLA in healthy donors. Study in general: The roughly 120 validation repertoires, a later analysis reported, used the same platform as the approximately 700 first-cohort repertoires.

Study conclusions and caveats: High specificity and sensitivity for cytomegalovirus status were reported for the classifier. Cytomegalovirus association was assigned to some 160 TCR beta chains.

This sequence originates from a young man in good health and CMV-seropositive. The V gene is TRBV7-8, the J gene TRBJ2-7; 14 nucleotides align to TRBD2. Sequenced: PBMCs. The DNA for the CDR3 is TGTGCCAGCAGCCCCAGACTAGCGGGAGGGGTTCACGAGCAGTACTTC. This gives the protein CASSPRLAGGVHEQYF. The variable domain in full, completed from reference TRBV7-8 and TRBJ2-7, reads GAGVSQSPRYKVAKRGQDVALRCDPISGHVSLFWYQQALGQGPEFLTYFQNEAQLDKSGLPSDRFFAERPEGSVSTLKIQRTQQEDSAVYLCASSPRLAGGVHEQYFGPGTRLTVT.